Reported below is one T cell receptor (beta chain). This receptor's antigen is unknown. The record has no base qualities; no much larger clone is one base away. This entry belongs to a study of blood T cell repertoires in COVID-19 (dated by TCRdb to 2020 to 2022). About the study as a whole: Samples from collaborators originated in the United States, Italy and Spain and spanned both the acute and convalescent phases of COVID-19. The material from the prospective study consisted of cDNA or gDNA derived from T cells, B-cell-depleted T cells, or PBMCs. The dataset comprised deeply sampled blood TCRbeta repertoires from subjects exposed to, actively infected with, or recovered from COVID-19. The repertoires were released in a freely available public database intended as a resource for research on the immune response to SARS-CoV-2. Samples were obtained from the ongoing ImmuneRACE study (first 160 participants) and from about 1,300 subjects provided by 6 global collaborators. Sample metadata almost always included a de-identified subject ID, COVID-19 status, age in years and sex. Where HLA class I and class II types were available, the types were taken from metadata supplied by the sample provider, not from assay-based typing.

TCRbeta CDR3 regions were amplified from genomic DNA using the immunoSEQ Assay, a bias-controlled multiplex PCR. As for how the authors treated the data: The number of nucleated cells in each sample was estimated by amplification of reference gene primers within the assay. To quantify the absolute abundance of each unique TCRbeta CDR3 rearrangement, sequence reads were collapsed and filtered. Productive Simpson clonality was computed per sample as the square root of Simpson's diversity index over productive rearrangements. In its TCRdb copy, this immuneACCESS table keeps in-frame sequences only and misses some clones. Where compared with another copy, unresolved V genes explain less than half of these, and the others have no known cause. V and J calls and clone size are as listed in that table; D and trimming were resolved from the DNA. For this sample the table gives around 97,000 clones, of which more than 75% were detected only once. The ten largest clones capture more than 5.5% of the sample.

The collaborating institutions used their own protocols to collect whole blood in K2EDTA tubes. Collaborator samples were shipped for TCRbeta analysis as frozen whole blood, isolated PBMCs, or DNA extracted from either sample type. For CDR1 and CDR2, the germline V gene lists MDHEN and SYDVKM. The CDR3 contains 17 residues, cysteine and phenylalanine counted. Only CDR3 DNA remains: 51 bases, in frame from the first base. V is clipped by 6 bases and J by 5 bases, and the sequence between their germline boundaries is 23 bases long. The study at large found these results: The amount of clinical and demographic metadata varied by source and participant and was provided uncurated.

The rearrangement combines TRBV28 with TRBJ2-1, and possibly TRBD2, on 6 matching bases. This TCR came from a human donor in a cohort sampled during active COVID-19. The sample consisted of peripheral blood. The encoded CDR3 is CASRPPRGYLRNNEQFF. The DNA reads as follows: TGTGCCAGCAGACCACCGCGGGGCTACCTAAGAAACAATGAGCAGTTCTTC. Where the CDR3 stops, the reference TRBV28 and TRBJ2-1 genes take over; the full variable domain is DVKVTQSSRYLVKRTGEKVFLECVQDMDHENMFWYRQDPGLGLRLIYFSYDVKMKEKGDIPEGYSVSREKKERFSLILESASTNQTSMYLCASRPPRGYLRNNEQFFGPGTRLTVL.